The 7 T cell receptor beta chains below all came from one sample that was sequenced in a study of blood T cell repertoires in COVID-19. Measured with immunoSEQ multiplex PCR; TCRdb has only the in-frame clones, and not every one. The sample lists a few hundred thousand clones, 65% to 90% occurring once. Sequenced: peripheral blood. The receptors stem from a woman aged 70-85 years with COVID-19, enrolled during active disease.

This chain connects TRBV7-6 to TRBJ1-3; the D gene is possibly TRBD1 (6 bases). The CDR3 extends over 15 amino acids. The germline V gene encodes CDR1 SGHVS and CDR2 FNYEAQ. Trimming shortened V by 4 bases and J by 2 bases, and 12 bases separated the two germline ends. CDR3 residues: CASSYYGGPGNTIYF. CDR3 sequence (DNA): TGTGCCAGCAGCTACTACGGGGGGCCTGGAAACACCATATATTTT.

The chain links TRBV6-6 to TRBJ1-2; D ambiguous. This CDR3 is 14 amino acids long. Deletions cut 11 bases from V and 8 bases from J, with 24 bases between. The germline gives CDR1 MNHNY, CDR2 SVGAGI (reference sequence). The CDR3 bases are TGTGCCGTGTTGACAACAGCAGATCCATGGGGCTACACCTTC. Amino acid sequence: CAVLTTADPWGYTF.

This clone was seen a few times. The chain joins TRBV11-3 to TRBJ2-7, with 7 bases identical to TRBD1. CDR3 size: 14 residues. Losses at the gene ends were 5 bases for V and 6 bases for J; bases not matched to a gene: 10. In germline, CDR1 is SGHNT, CDR2 YENEEA. CDR3 region: CASSRQGPPAEQYF. The CDR3 nucleotides are TGTGCCAGCAGCAGACAGGGACCTCCGGCCGAGCAGTACTTC. The whole variable domain, filled in from reference TRBV11-3 and TRBJ2-7, reads EAGVVQSPRYKIIEKKQPVAFWCNPISGHNTLYWYLQNLGQGPELLIRYENEEAVDDSQLPKDRFSAERLKGVDSTLKIQPAELGDSAVYLCASSRQGPPAEQYFGPGTRLTVT.

The chain has TRBV24-1 and TRBJ2-7; D is possibly TRBD2 (5 bases). The CDR3 totals 15 residues. Trimming cost V 9 bases and J 4 bases, with 21 bases left between them. Germline CDR1 reads KGHDR; CDR2 reads SFDVKD. Here the CDR3 DNA reads TGTGCCACCTCCGTCGACATCCCGGGATGTTACGAGCAGTACTTC. Translated: CATSVDIPGCYEQYF.

This sequence joins TRBV19 and TRBJ2-1; weak D call: TRBD2 (6 bases). The germline V gene has CDR1 LNHDA and CDR2 SQIVND (reference sequence). This CDR3 has 15 residues. Trimming took off 3 bases at V and 4 bases at J, with 13 bases between the two ends. DNA of the CDR3: TGTGCCAGTAGTATCACCGGGAGTGGTTACAATGAGCAGTTCTTC. Translating it yields CASSITGSGYNEQFF. The whole variable domain, remainder taken from reference TRBV19 and TRBJ2-1, is DGGITQSPKYLFRKEGQNVTLSCEQNLNHDAMYWYRQDPGQGLRLIYYSQIVNDFQKGDIAEGYSVSREKKESFPLTVTSAQKNPTAFYLCASSITGSGYNEQFFGPGTRLTVL.

The chain joins TRBV7-3 to TRBJ2-2, with 16 bases lining up with TRBD2. J was trimmed by 4 bases and V by 3 bases; bases with no gene match: 8. Germline V gene data show CDR1 as SGHTA and CDR2 as FQGTGA. CDR3 length equals 19 residues. CDR3 nucleotides: TGTGCCAGCAGCTTCAACCCGGGGACTAGCGGGGGGGTCACCGGGGAGCTGTTTTTT. It codes for CASSFNPGTSGGVTGELFF.

The V call is TRBV11-2, the J call TRBJ2-7; TRBD2 agrees at 9 bases. Germline values: CDR1 SGHAT, CDR2 FQNNGV. The CDR3 is made up of 14 amino acids. Trimming cost V 1 base and J 7 bases; bases outside gene matches: 5. CDR3 residues: CASSLVAGGEEQYF. The CDR3, as DNA: TGTGCCAGCAGCTTAGTTGCGGGAGGGGAGGAGCAGTACTTC.